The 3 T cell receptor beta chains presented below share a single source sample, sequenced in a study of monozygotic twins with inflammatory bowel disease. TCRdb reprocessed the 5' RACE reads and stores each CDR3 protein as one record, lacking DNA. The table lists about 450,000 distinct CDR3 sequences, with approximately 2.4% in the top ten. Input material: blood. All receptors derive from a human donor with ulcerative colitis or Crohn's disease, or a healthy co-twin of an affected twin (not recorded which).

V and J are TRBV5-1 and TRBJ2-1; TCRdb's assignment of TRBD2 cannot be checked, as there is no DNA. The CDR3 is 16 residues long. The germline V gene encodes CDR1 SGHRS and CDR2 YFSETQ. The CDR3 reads CASSLEAGPLRNEQFF.

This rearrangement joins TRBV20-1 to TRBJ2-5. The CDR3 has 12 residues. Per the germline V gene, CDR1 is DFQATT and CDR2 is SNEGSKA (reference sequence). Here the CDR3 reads CSATTAEETQYF.

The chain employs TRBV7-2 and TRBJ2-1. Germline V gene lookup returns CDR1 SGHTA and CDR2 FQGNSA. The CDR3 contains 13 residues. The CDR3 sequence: CASSINSYNEQFF.